This TCR beta chain stems from a study of PD-1 blockade in classical Hodgkin lymphoma. Findings and caveats of the study: Newly diagnosed patients had baseline TCR diversity that was reportedly lower than that of healthy donors. At C4D1, TCR diversity had climbed significantly for CD4+ cells, though not for CD8+ cells.

Patients all relapsed after autologous stem cell transplantation, and there was variation in brentuximab vedotin exposure. Data came from immunoSEQ multiplex PCR; TCRdb stores just in-frame clones and leaves some out. The sample carries approximately 84,000 clones, roughly 89% recorded once. With regard to this clone: Its antigen is unknown.

Losses at the gene ends were 5 bases for V and 2 bases for J; bases not matched to a gene: 9. The CDR3 runs 16 residues. The germline gives CDR1 SGHTA, CDR2 FQGNSA. V usage is TRBV7-2 and J usage is TRBJ2-5; 9 bases line up with TRBD1. The material sequenced was peripheral blood mononuclear cells (PBMCs), taken at baseline. This TCR derives from a human donor with classical Hodgkin lymphoma. CDR3 DNA: TGTGCCAGCAGCCCCCTAGGGGGACAGGGACAAGAGACCCAGTACTTC. It yields the protein CASSPLGGQGQETQYF.